These 2 T cell receptor beta chains were all obtained from the same sample, sequenced in a study of OX40 agonist ivuxolimab in advanced cancers. The method was immunoSEQ multiplex PCR; TCRdb's version includes in-frame clones alone and lacks a portion of them. In the table there are approximately 91,000 clones, 70% to 90% of which are singletons. Sample: CD4+ or CD8+ T cells sorted from blood, taken in a trial of the OX40 agonist ivuxolimab. The receptors derive from an adult with an advanced solid tumor such as melanoma, head and neck, liver or kidney cancer.

The V gene is TRBV18, the J gene TRBJ1-1; no reliable D call. The CDR3 consists of 12 residues. V lost 4 bases and J 0 bases, leaving 3 bases between the germline ends. The V gene's germline CDR1 is KGHSH and CDR2 LQKENI. Written as DNA, the CDR3 is TGTGCCAGCTCACAAATGAACACTGAAGCTTTCTTT. Its translation: CASSQMNTEAFF.

The genes are TRBV19 and TRBJ2-2; D is ambiguous. This CDR3 has 13 residues. The germline V and J ends were trimmed by 7 bases and 7 bases, with 13 bases remaining between them. Per the germline V gene, CDR1 is LNHDA and CDR2 is SQIVND (reference sequence). CDR3 loop: CASTVADGGELFF. The CDR3 nucleotides are TGTGCCAGTACCGTGGCTGATGGCGGGGAGCTGTTTTTT.